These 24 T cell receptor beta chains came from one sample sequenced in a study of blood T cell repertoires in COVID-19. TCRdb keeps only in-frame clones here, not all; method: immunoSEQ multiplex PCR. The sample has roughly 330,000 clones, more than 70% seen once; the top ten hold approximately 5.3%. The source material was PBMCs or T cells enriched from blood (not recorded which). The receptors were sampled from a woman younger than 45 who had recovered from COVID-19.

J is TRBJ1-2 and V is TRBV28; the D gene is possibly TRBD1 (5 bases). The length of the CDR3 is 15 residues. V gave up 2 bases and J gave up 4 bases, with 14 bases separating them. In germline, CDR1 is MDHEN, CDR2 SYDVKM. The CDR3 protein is CASSLGGARTYGYTF. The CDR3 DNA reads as TGTGCCAGCAGTTTAGGCGGGGCGCGGACCTATGGCTACACCTTC.

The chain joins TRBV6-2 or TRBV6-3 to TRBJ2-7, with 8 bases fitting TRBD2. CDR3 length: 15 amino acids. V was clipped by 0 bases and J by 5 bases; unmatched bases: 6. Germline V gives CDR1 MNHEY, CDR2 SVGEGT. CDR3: CASSYSARGGHEQYF. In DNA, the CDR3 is TGTGCCAGCAGTTACTCTGCCCGGGGGGGCCACGAGCAGTACTTC.

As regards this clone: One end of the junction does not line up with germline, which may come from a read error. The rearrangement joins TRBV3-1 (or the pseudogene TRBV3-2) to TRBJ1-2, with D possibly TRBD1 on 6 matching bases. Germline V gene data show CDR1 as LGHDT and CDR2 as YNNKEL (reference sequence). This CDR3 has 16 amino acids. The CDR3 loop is CASSFRITRQGTFINF. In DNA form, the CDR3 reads TGTGCCAGCAGCTTCCGGATCACCAGGCAGGGGACCTTTATTAACTTC.

The CDR3 sequence is CASRQRGTSGETQYF. CDR3 DNA sequence: TGTGCCAGCAGACAACGTGGGACTAGTGGCGAGACCCAGTACTTC. The gene calls are TRBV11-3 and TRBJ2-5; TRBD2 aligns across 8 bases. V trimming: 6 bases; J trimming: 5 bases; junction bases outside the gene matches: 11. Germline V gene sequence: CDR1 SGHNT, CDR2 YENEEA. The CDR3 length is 15 residues.

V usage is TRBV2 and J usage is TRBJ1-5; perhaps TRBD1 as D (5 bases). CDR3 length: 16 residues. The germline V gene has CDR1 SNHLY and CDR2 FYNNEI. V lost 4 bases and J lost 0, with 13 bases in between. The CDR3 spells CASSGGLDSSNQPQHF. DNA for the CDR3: TGTGCCAGCAGTGGGGGACTCGATAGTAGCAATCAGCCCCAGCATTTT.

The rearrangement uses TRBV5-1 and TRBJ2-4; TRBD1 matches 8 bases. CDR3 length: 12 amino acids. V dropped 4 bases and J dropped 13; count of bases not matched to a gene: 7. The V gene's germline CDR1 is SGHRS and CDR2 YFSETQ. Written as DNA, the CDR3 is TGCGCCAGCAGCGGAACCGGGACAGGCCAGTACTTC. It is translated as CASSGTGTGQYF.

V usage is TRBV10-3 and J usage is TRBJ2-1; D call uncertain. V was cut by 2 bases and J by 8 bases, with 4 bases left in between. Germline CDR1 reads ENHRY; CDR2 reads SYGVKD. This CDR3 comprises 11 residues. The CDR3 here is CAISEVDEQFF. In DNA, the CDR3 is TGTGCCATCAGTGAGGTCGATGAGCAGTTCTTC.

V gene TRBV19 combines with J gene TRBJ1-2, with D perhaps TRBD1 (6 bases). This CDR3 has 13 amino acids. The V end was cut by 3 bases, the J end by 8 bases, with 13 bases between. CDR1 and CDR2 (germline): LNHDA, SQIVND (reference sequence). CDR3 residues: CASSISGAHGYTF. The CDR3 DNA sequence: TGTGCCAGTAGTATTTCAGGGGCCCACGGCTACACCTTC. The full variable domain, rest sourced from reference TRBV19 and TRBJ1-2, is DGGITQSPKYLFRKEGQNVTLSCEQNLNHDAMYWYRQDPGQGLRLIYYSQIVNDFQKGDIAEGYSVSREKKESFPLTVTSAQKNPTAFYLCASSISGAHGYTFGSGTRLTVV.

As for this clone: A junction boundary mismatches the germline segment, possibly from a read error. The CDR3, as DNA: TGTGCCTGGAGCGCCTATAATGAGCAGTTCTTC. It translates to CAWSAYNEQFF. The chain combines TRBV30 with TRBJ2-1; D unresolved. Looked up from germline, CDR1 is GTSNPN and CDR2 is SVGIG (reference sequence). The CDR3 runs 11 residues.

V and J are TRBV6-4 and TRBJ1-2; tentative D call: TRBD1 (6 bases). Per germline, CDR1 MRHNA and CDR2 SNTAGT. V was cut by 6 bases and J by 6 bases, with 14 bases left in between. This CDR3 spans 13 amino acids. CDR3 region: CASSAGTYHGYTF. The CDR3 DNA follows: TGTGCCAGCAGCGCCGGGACATATCATGGCTACACCTTC.

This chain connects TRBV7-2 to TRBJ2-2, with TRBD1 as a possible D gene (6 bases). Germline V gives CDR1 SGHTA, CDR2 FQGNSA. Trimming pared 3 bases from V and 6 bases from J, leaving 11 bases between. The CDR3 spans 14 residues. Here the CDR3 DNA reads TGTGCCAGCAGCTTCGACAGGACCTCCGGGGAGCTGTTTTTT. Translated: CASSFDRTSGELFF.

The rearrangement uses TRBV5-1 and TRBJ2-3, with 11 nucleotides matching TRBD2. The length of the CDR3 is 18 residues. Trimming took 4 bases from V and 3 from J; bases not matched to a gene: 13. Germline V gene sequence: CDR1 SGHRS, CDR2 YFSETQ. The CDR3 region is CASSPGGLAGGHTDTQYF. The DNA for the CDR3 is TGCGCCAGCAGCCCCGGGGGCCTAGCGGGGGGTCATACAGATACGCAGTATTTT.

CDR3 amino acids: CASKAGYTGELFF. For the CDR3, the DNA is TGTGCCAGTAAAGCAGGCTACACCGGGGAGCTGTTTTTT. V is TRBV19 and J is TRBJ2-2; no definite D call. This CDR3 has 13 residues. CDR1 is LNHDA, CDR2 SQIVND, per germline (reference sequence). V dropped 7 bases and J dropped 3 bases, with 9 bases sitting between them.

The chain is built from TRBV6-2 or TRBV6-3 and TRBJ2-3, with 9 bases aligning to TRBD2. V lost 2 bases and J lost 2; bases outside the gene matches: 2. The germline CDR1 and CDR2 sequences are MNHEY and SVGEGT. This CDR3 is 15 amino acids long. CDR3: CASSYLAGHTDTQYF. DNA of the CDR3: TGTGCCAGCAGTTACCTAGCGGGGCACACAGATACGCAGTATTTT.

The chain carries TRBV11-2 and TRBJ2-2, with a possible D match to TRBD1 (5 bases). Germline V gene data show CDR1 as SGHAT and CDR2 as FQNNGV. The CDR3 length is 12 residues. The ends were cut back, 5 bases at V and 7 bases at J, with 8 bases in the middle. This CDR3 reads CASSPGYGELFF. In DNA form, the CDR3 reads TGTGCCAGCAGCCCAGGGTACGGGGAGCTGTTTTTT.

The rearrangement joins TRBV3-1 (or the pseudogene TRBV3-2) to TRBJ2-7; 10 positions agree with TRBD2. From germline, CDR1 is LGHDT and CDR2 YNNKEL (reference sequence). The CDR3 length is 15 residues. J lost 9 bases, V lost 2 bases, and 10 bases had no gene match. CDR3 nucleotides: TGTGCCAGCAGCCAACGGCTAGCGGGGGCGGGGGGGCAGTACTTC. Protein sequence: CASSQRLAGAGGQYF.

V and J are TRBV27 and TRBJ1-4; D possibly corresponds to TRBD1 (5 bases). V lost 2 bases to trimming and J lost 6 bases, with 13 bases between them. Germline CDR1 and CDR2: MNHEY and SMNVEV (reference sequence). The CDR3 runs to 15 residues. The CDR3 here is CASSLGGGLDEKLFF. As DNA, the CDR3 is TGTGCCAGCAGTTTAGGGGGGGGATTAGATGAAAAACTGTTTTTT. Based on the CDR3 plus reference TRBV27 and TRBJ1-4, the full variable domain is EAQVTQNPRYLITVTGKKLTVTCSQNMNHEYMSWYRQDPGLGLRQIYYSMNVEVTDKGDVPEGYKVSRKEKRNFPLILESPSPNQTSLYFCASSLGGGLDEKLFFGSGTQLSVL.

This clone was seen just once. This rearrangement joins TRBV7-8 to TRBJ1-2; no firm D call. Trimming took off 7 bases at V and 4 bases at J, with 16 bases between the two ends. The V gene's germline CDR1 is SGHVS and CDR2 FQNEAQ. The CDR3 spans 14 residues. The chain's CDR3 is CASTLEVRPYGYTF. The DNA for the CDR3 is TGTGCCAGCACCCTAGAGGTCAGACCCTATGGCTACACCTTC.

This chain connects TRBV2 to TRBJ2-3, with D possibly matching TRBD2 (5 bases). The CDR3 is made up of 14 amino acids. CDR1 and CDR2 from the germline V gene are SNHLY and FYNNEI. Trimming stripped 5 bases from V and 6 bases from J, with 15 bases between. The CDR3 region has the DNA TGTGCCAGCAGTCCCTGGGTGGGCGGGGATACGCAGTATTTT. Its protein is CASSPWVGGDTQYF.

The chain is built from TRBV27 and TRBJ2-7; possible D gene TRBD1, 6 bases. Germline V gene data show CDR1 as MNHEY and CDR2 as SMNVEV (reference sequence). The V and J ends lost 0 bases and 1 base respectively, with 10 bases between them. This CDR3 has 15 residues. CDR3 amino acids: CASSLSGHFSYEQYF. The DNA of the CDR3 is TGTGCCAGCAGTTTATCGGGACACTTTTCCTACGAGCAGTACTTC.

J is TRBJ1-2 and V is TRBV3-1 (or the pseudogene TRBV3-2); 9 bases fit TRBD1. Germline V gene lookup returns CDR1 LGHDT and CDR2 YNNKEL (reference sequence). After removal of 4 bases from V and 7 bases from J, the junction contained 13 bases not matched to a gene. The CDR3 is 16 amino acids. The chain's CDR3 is CASSLRGRTGVGGYTF. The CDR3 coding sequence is TGTGCCAGCAGCCTCAGGGGAAGGACAGGGGTGGGTGGCTACACCTTC.

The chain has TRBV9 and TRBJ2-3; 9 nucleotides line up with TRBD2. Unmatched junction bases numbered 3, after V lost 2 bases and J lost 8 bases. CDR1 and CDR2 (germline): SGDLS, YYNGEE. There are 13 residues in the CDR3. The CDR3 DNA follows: TGTGCCAGCAGCGTGCTTAGCGGGGGTACGCAGTATTTT. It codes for CASSVLSGGTQYF.

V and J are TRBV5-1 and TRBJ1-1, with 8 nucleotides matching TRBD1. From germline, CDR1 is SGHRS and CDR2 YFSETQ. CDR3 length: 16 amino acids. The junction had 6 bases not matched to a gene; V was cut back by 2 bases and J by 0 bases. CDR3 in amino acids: CASSFGQGLMNTEAFF. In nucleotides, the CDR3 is TGCGCCAGCAGCTTCGGACAGGGCTTAATGAACACTGAAGCTTTCTTT.

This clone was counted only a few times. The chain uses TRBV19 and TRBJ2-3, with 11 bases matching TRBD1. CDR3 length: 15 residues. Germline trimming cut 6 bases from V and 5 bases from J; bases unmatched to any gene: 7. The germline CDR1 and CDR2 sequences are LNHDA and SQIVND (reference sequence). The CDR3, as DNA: TGTGCCAGTAGCGTGGACAGGGGGCGGAAAGATACGCAGTATTTT. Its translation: CASSVDRGRKDTQYF.